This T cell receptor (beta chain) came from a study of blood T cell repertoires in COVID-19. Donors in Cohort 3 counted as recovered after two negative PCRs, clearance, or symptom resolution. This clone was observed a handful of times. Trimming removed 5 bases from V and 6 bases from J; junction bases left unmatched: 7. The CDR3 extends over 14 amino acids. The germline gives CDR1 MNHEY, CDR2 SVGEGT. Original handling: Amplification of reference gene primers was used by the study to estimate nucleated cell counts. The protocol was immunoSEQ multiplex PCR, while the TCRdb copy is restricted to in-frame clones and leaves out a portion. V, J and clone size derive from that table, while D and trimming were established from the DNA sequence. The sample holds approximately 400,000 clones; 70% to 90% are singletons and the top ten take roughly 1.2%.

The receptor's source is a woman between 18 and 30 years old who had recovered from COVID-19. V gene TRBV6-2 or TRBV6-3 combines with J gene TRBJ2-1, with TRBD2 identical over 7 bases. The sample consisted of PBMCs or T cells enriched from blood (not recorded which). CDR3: CASSAWTGGNEQFF. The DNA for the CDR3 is TGTGCCAGCAGTGCTTGGACGGGGGGCAATGAGCAGTTCTTC.